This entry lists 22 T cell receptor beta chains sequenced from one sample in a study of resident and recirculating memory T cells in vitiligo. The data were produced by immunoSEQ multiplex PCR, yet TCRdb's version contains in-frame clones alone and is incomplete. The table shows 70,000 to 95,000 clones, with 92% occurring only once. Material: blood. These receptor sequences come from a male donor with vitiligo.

Here the CDR3 DNA reads TGCGCCAGCAGACAGGGGGCAACTAATGAAAAACTGTTTTTT. It translates to CASRQGATNEKLFF. The J gene is TRBJ1-4, the V gene TRBV5-1, with 8 bases that match TRBD1. The CDR3 runs to 14 residues. CDR1 and CDR2 (germline): SGHRS, YFSETQ. Losses at the gene ends were 5 bases for V and 0 bases for J; bases not matched to a gene: 0.

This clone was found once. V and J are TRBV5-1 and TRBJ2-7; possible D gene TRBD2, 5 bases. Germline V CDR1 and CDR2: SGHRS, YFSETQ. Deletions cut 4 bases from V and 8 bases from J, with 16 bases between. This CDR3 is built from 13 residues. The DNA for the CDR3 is TGCGCCAGCAGCCCCTCCGCGGGTGGGAAGCAGTACTTC. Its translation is CASSPSAGGKQYF. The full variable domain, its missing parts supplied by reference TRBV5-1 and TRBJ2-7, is KAGVTQTPRYLIKTRGQQVTLSCSPISGHRSVSWYQQTPGQGLQFLFEYFSETQRNKGNFPGRFSGRQFSNSRSEMNVSTLELGDSALYLCASSPSAGGKQYFGPGTRLTVT.

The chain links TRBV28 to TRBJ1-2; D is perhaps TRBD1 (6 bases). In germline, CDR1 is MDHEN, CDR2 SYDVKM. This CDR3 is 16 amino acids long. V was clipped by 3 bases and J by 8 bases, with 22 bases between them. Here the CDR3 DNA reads TGTGCCAGCAGTTTGGATGCTGGGGGCAGGGGTGGGGGCTACACCTTC. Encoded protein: CASSLDAGGRGGGYTF.

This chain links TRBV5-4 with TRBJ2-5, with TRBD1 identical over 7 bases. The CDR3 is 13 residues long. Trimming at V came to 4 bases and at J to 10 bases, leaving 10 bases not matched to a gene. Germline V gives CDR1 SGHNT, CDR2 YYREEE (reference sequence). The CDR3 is CASSLDRVGDQYF. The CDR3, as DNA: TGTGCCAGCAGCCTCGACAGGGTGGGGGACCAGTACTTC. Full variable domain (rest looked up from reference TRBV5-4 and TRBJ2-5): ETGVTQSPTHLIKTRGQQVTLRCSSQSGHNTVSWYQQALGQGPQFIFQYYREEENGRGNFPPRFSGLQFPNYSSELNVNALELDDSALYLCASSLDRVGDQYFGPGTRLLVL.

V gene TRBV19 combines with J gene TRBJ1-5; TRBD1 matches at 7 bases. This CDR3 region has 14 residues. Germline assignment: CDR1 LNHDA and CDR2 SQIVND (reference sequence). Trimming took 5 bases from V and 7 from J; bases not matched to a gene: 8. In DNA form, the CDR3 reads TGTGCCAGTAGTGGGCACAGGGGAAACCAGCCCCAGCATTTT. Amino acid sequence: CASSGHRGNQPQHF. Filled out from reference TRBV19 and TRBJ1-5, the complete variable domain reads DGGITQSPKYLFRKEGQNVTLSCEQNLNHDAMYWYRQDPGQGLRLIYYSQIVNDFQKGDIAEGYSVSREKKESFPLTVTSAQKNPTAFYLCASSGHRGNQPQHFGDGTRLSIL.

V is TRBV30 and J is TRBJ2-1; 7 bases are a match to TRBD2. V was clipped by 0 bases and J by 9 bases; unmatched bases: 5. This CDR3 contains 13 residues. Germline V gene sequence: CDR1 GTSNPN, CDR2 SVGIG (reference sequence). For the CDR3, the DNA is TGTGCCTGGAGTGTACTAAGGGAGGGTGAGCAGTTCTTC. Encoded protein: CAWSVLREGEQFF.

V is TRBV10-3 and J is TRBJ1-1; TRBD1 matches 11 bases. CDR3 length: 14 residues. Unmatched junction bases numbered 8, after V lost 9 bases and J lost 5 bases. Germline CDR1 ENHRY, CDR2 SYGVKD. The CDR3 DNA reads TGTGCCATTGGGACAGGGGGGGTAGGGACTGAAGCTTTCTTT. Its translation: CAIGTGGVGTEAFF.

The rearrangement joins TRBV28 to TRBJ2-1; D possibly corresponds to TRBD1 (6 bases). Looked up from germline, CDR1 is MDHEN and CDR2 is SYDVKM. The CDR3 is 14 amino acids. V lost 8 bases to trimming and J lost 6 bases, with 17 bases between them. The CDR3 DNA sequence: TGTGCCAGCGCAACAGGGTCTGTAGCCAATGAGCAGTTCTTC. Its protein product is CASATGSVANEQFF.

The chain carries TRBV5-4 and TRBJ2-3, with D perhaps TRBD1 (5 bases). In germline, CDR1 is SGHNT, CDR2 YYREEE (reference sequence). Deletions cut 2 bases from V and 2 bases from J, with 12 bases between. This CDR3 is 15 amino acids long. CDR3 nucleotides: TGTGCCAGCAGCTTTAGGGGATATCCCACAGATACGCAGTATTTT. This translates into CASSFRGYPTDTQYF. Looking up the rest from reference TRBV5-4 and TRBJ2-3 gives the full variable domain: ETGVTQSPTHLIKTRGQQVTLRCSSQSGHNTVSWYQQALGQGPQFIFQYYREEENGRGNFPPRFSGLQFPNYSSELNVNALELDDSALYLCASSFRGYPTDTQYFGPGTRLTVL.

The CDR3: CASSLGTSGRAYEQYF. The CDR3 region has the DNA TGTGCCAGCAGCTTAGGGACTAGCGGGAGGGCCTACGAGCAGTACTTC. The chain couples TRBV7-2 to TRBJ2-7; TRBD2 agrees at 15 bases. This CDR3 region has 16 residues. V lost 1 base and J lost 2; bases outside the gene matches: 0. Germline loops: CDR1 SGHTA, CDR2 FQGNSA.

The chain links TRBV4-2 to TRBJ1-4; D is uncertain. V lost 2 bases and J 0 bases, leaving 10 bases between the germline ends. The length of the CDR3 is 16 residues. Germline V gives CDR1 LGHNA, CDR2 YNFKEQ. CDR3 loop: CASSQSTTPTNEKLFF. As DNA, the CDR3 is TGTGCCAGCAGCCAATCAACAACCCCAACTAATGAAAAACTGTTTTTT.

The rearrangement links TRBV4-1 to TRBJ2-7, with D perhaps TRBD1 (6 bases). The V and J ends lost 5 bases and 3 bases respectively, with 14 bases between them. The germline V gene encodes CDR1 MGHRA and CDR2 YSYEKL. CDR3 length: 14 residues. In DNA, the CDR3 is TGCGCCAGCAGCGGCCGTTTGGACAGCTACGAGCAGTACTTC. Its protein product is CASSGRLDSYEQYF.

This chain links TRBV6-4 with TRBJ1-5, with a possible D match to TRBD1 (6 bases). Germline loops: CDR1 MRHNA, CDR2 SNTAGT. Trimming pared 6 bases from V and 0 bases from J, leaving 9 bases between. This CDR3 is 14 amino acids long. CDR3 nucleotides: TGTGCCAGCAGGGGGACAAATAGCAATCAGCCCCAGCATTTT. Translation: CASRGTNSNQPQHF.

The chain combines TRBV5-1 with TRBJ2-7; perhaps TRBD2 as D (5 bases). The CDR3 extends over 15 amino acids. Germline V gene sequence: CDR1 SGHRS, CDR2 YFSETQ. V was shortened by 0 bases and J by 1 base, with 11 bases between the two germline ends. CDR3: CASSLASGDSYEQYF. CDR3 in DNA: TGCGCCAGCAGCTTGGCTTCCGGGGATTCCTACGAGCAGTACTTC.

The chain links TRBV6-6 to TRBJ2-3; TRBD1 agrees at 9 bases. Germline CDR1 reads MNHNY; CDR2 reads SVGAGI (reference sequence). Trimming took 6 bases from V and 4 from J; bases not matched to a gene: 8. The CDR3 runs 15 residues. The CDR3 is CASSQGQGRADTQYF. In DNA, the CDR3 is TGTGCCAGCAGCCAAGGACAGGGGAGGGCAGATACGCAGTATTTT.

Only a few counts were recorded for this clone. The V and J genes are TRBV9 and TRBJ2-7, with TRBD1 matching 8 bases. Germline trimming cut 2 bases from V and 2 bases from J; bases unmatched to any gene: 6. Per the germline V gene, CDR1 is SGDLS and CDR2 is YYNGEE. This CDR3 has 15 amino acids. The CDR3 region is CASSVGQGPAYEQYF. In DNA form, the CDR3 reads TGTGCCAGCAGCGTCGGACAGGGTCCCGCCTACGAGCAGTACTTC.

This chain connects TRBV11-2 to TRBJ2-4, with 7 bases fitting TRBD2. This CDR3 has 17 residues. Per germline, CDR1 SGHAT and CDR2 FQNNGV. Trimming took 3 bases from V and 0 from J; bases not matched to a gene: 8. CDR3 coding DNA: TGTGCCAGCAGCTTTCACGGCGGGGGTTTAGCCAAAAACATTCAGTACTTC. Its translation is CASSFHGGGLAKNIQYF.

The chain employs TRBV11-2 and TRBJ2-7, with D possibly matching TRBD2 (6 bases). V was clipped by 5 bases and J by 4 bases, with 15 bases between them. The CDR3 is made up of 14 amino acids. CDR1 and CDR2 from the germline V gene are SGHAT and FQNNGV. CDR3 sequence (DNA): TGTGCCAGCAGCAATATAGCGGAATGGTACGAGCAGTACTTC. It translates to CASSNIAEWYEQYF.

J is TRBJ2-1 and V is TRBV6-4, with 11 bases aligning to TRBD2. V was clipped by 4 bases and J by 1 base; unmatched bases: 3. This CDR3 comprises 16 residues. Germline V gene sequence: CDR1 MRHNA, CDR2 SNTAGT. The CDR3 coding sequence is TGTGCCAGCAGTGTATTAGCGGGAGGGTCCTACAATGAGCAGTTCTTC. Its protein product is CASSVLAGGSYNEQFF.

For the CDR3, the DNA is TGTGCCAGCAGCCTAGCGGGATGGGAAGAGACCCAGTACTTC. Its translation is CASSLAGWEETQYF. This chain links TRBV6-1 with TRBJ2-5; 9 bases align to TRBD2. Germline CDR1 is MNHNS and CDR2 is SASEGT. This CDR3 spans 14 amino acids. V was clipped by 6 bases and J by 3 bases; unmatched bases: 5.

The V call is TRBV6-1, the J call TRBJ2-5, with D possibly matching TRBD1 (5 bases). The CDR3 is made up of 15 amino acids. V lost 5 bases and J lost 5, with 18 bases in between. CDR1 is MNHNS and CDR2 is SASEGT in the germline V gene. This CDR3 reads CASSRLGRVMETQYF. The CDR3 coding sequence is TGTGCCAGCAGTCGCCTGGGCAGGGTGATGGAGACCCAGTACTTC.

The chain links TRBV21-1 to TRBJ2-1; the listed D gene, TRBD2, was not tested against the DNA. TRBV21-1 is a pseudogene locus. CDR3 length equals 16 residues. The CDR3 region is CASPRVGAGPYNEQFF. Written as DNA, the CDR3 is TGTGCCAGCCCTAGAGTGGGAGCGGGACCCTACAATGAGCAGTTCTTC.